Presented here are 7 T cell receptor beta chains from one specimen sequenced in a study of blood T cell repertoires in COVID-19. This table comes from immunoSEQ multiplex PCR, and its TCRdb copy is limited to in-frame clones, with some not included. The sample carries about 300,000 clones, 80% to 90% recorded once. Sequenced: peripheral blood. Every receptor here comes from a woman aged 50 to 65 with COVID-19, enrolled during active disease.

The chain couples TRBV10-1 to TRBJ2-1; D is unclear. The CDR3 spans 13 residues. Between the trimmed V and J ends, which lost 1 base and 3 bases, there was a span of 4 bases. CDR1 and CDR2 (germline): WNHNN, SYGVQD (reference sequence). CDR3 loop: CASSELFYNEQFF. The CDR3 coding sequence is TGCGCCAGCAGTGAGTTATTCTACAATGAGCAGTTCTTC.

J is TRBJ2-1 and V is TRBV5-4, with 10 bases aligning to TRBD2. CDR3 length: 15 amino acids. In germline, CDR1 is SGHNT, CDR2 YYREEE (reference sequence). V was pared by 4 bases and J by 10 bases, with 11 bases of the junction left unmatched. CDR3 protein: CASSGAGGKMGEQFF. The CDR3 DNA follows: TGTGCCAGCAGCGGAGCGGGAGGGAAGATGGGGGAGCAGTTCTTC.

The chain carries TRBV4-2 and TRBJ2-7; 8 bases agree with TRBD2. The CDR3 is 17 amino acids. The germline V gene has CDR1 LGHNA and CDR2 YNFKEQ. V dropped 0 bases and J dropped 6; count of bases not matched to a gene: 13. CDR3 nucleotides: TGTGCCAGCAGCCAAGAAGGGCTAGCGGGTCGCACGTTCGAGCAGTACTTC. It is translated as CASSQEGLAGRTFEQYF.

This clone was observed once. The chain carries TRBV29-1 and TRBJ1-1; D uncertain. This CDR3 is built from 11 residues. Germline loops: CDR1 SQVTM, CDR2 ANQGSEA. Trimming removed 7 bases from V and 7 bases from J, with 13 bases in between. The CDR3 nucleotides are TGCAGCGCGGACTTACTAGATGAAGCTTTCTTT. Translating gives CSADLLDEAFF.

This sequence joins TRBV18 and TRBJ1-3; a weak D match, TRBD1 (5 bases). V lost 7 bases, J lost 3 bases, and 10 bases lay in between. CDR3 length: 13 amino acids. From germline, CDR1 is KGHSH and CDR2 LQKENI. The CDR3 loop is CASLQAHGNTIYF. In nucleotides, the CDR3 is TGTGCCAGCTTACAGGCCCATGGAAACACCATATATTTT. Full variable domain (rest looked up from reference TRBV18 and TRBJ1-3): NAGVMQNPRHLVRRRGQEARLRCSPMKGHSHVYWYRQLPEEGLKFMVYLQKENIIDESGMPKERFSAEFPKEGPSILRIQQVVRGDSAAYFCASLQAHGNTIYFGEGSWLTVV.

V and J are TRBV6-2 or TRBV6-3 and TRBJ2-2; D unresolved. The ends were cut back, 3 bases at V and 6 bases at J, with 5 bases in the middle. Per germline, CDR1 MNHEY and CDR2 SVGEGT. The CDR3 spans 12 residues. CDR3 loop: CASSYYPGELFF. The CDR3 bases are TGTGCCAGCAGTTATTATCCCGGGGAGCTGTTTTTT.

The chain recombines TRBV24-1 with TRBJ2-3; perhaps TRBD2 as D (6 bases). The CDR3 has 12 residues. Germline values: CDR1 KGHDR, CDR2 SFDVKD. The V gene lost 5 bases and the J gene lost 8 bases, with 10 bases spanning the gap. This chain's CDR3 is CATSAAGITQYF. The CDR3 region has the DNA TGTGCCACCAGTGCCGCGGGAATTACGCAGTATTTT.